The rows below give T cell receptor beta chains drawn from one sample of a study of T cell responses to AZD1222 COVID-19 vaccine. Clones were read by immunoSEQ multiplex PCR, and TCRdb kept only the in-frame ones, dropping some. The sample contains 85,000 to 130,000 clones, 75% to 90% of which appear only once. The material sequenced was peripheral blood, taken on day 0 of AZD1222 vaccination. These receptors came from an adult in good health. Both conserved end residues are part of each CDR3. The D gene is left open where the match is weak. Not every row has a clone size; where given, it reads once, few, many or a size class.

D gene: -; CDR3 length: 12; J gene: TRBJ1-1; clone size: once; V gene: TRBV19; CDR3 DNA: TGTGCCAGTAGTATAGCTCGCACTGAAGCTTTCTTT; CDR3 protein: CASSIARTEAFF
D gene: -; CDR3 length: 17; J gene: TRBJ2-1; clone size: -; V gene: TRBV4-1; CDR3 DNA: TGCGCCAGCAGCCAAGGGATGGCCAGGGGTTACTACAATGAGCAGTTCTTC; CDR3 protein: CASSQGMARGYYNEQFF
D gene: -; CDR3 length: 15; J gene: TRBJ2-7; clone size: -; V gene: TRBV19; CDR3 DNA: TGTGCCAGTACCCCGGGGGCGAGGGGGCCCTACGAGCAGTACTTC; CDR3 protein: CASTPGARGPYEQYF
D gene: TRBD1; CDR3 length: 16; J gene: TRBJ1-1; clone size: -; V gene: TRBV5-6; CDR3 DNA: TGTGCCAGCAGCATACGACCGGGACAGGGGGAGGAGGAAGCTTTCTTT; CDR3 protein: CASSIRPGQGEEEAFF
D gene: -; CDR3 length: 12; J gene: TRBJ2-2; clone size: few; V gene: TRBV6-4; CDR3 DNA: TGTGCCAGCGGGGATAACACCGGGGAGCTGTTTTTT; CDR3 protein: CASGDNTGELFF
D gene: -; CDR3 length: 14; J gene: TRBJ1-5; clone size: -; V gene: TRBV19; CDR3 DNA: TGTGCCAGTAAGGTTGTCCATAGCAATCAGCCCCAGCATTTT; CDR3 protein: CASKVVHSNQPQHF
D gene: -; CDR3 length: 14; J gene: TRBJ1-3; clone size: -; V gene: TRBV18; CDR3 DNA: TGTGCCAGCTCACCGGGGGGGCTCGGAAACACCATATATTTT; CDR3 protein: CASSPGGLGNTIYF
D gene: -; CDR3 length: 15; J gene: TRBJ2-3; clone size: -; V gene: TRBV9; CDR3 DNA: TGTGCCAGCAGCGTAGGAAAGGGGTGGACAGATACGCAGTATTTT; CDR3 protein: CASSVGKGWTDTQYF
D gene: -; CDR3 length: 13; J gene: TRBJ2-7; clone size: -; V gene: TRBV7-9; CDR3 DNA: TGTGCCAGCAGCTTTTACCCAGTGGACGAGCAGTACTTC; CDR3 protein: CASSFYPVDEQYF
D gene: TRBD2; CDR3 length: 15; J gene: TRBJ2-7; clone size: once; V gene: TRBV7-3; CDR3 DNA: TGTGCCAGCAGCCCGAGACTAGCGGGGAAGGCCGAGCAGTACTTC; CDR3 protein: CASSPRLAGKAEQYF
D gene: -; CDR3 length: 15; J gene: TRBJ2-7; clone size: -; V gene: TRBV10-1; CDR3 DNA: TGCGCCAGCAGCCGGTCCGAGGAAGGGGAGAACGAGCAGTACTTC; CDR3 protein: CASSRSEEGENEQYF
D gene: -; CDR3 length: 13; J gene: TRBJ2-7; clone size: once; V gene: TRBV12-3/TRBV12-4; CDR3 DNA: TGTGCCAGCAGTCCCCTCCCCTCCTACGAGCAGTACTTC; CDR3 protein: CASSPLPSYEQYF
D gene: -; CDR3 length: 12; J gene: TRBJ2-2; clone size: -; V gene: TRBV19; CDR3 DNA: TGTGCCAGTAGGACGGGTGCCGGGGAGCTGTTTTTT; CDR3 protein: CASRTGAGELFF
D gene: -; CDR3 length: 11; J gene: TRBJ1-1; clone size: once; V gene: TRBV7-9; CDR3 DNA: TGTGCCAGCAGCCAGTCCGGTGAAGCTTTCTTT; CDR3 protein: CASSQSGEAFF
D gene: TRBD1; CDR3 length: 14; J gene: TRBJ1-4; clone size: -; V gene: TRBV9; CDR3 DNA: TGTGCCAGCAGCGCGAACAGGGGAGATGAAAAACTGTTTTTT; CDR3 protein: CASSANRGDEKLFF